The present T cell receptor (beta chain) was sequenced within a study of T cell responses to AZD1222 COVID-19 vaccine. General study results and limits: In a largely white British group with more females than males, clonal diversity was possibly underestimated.

This clone has a handful of counts. What it binds is unknown. Germline CDR1 WNHNN, CDR2 SYGVQD (reference sequence). This CDR3 is 16 amino acids long. V lost 9 bases and J lost 2, with 17 bases in between. TCRdb's copy holds only in-frame clones and misses some; the assay was immunoSEQ multiplex PCR. The data hold more than 150,000 clones, with around 93% observed a single time. The chain has TRBV10-1 and TRBJ1-6, with D perhaps matching TRBD1 (6 bases). Here the sequenced sample was peripheral blood, taken on day 0 of AZD1222 vaccination. This clonotype was sampled from an adult in good health. CDR3 loop: CARARSGVPYNSPLHF. As DNA, the CDR3 is TGCGCCAGGGCGAGATCAGGGGTCCCCTATAATTCACCCCTCCACTTT.